A single sample gave rise to the 25 T cell receptor beta chains below, sequenced in a study of CD8 T cells in ankylosing spondylitis. Their target antigens are unknown. TCRdb fed the 5' RACE reads into MiXCR, producing one record per CDR3 protein. The sample contains hundreds of thousands of distinct CDR3 sequences, about 11% of which appear only once. Findings and limits, study-wide: Seemingly characteristic of ankylosing spondylitis blood was a TCR beta motif consisting of several highly homologous variants.

Source material: blood, either unsorted or a sorted T cell fraction (not recorded which). These receptors originate from a male donor with ankylosing spondylitis.

The sample holds a few counts of this clonotype. The chain combines TRBV12-3 or TRBV12-4 with TRBJ1-6, with 8 positions matching TRBD1. This CDR3 is 16 amino acids long. The V segment lost 5 bases and the J segment 3 bases; nucleotides outside the gene matches: 6. The DNA of the CDR3 is TGTGCCAGCAGTGGGGGACAGGTTGTCTATAATTCACCCCTCCACTTT. Translating it yields CASSGGQVVYNSPLHF.

This chain links TRBV29-1 with TRBJ2-3; D unclear. This CDR3 region has 14 residues. CDR1 is SQVTM and CDR2 is ANQGSEA in the germline V gene. Trimming removed 2 bases at V and 1 base at J, with 10 bases between. The chain's CDR3 is CSVETGFGTDTQYF. In nucleotides, the CDR3 is TGCAGCGTTGAAACCGGTTTCGGCACAGATACGCAGTATTTT.

This clonotype was counted only a few times. The chain employs TRBV10-3 and TRBJ2-5; no clear D gene. The V and J ends lost 6 bases and 2 bases respectively, with 4 bases between them. Germline V CDR1 and CDR2: ENHRY, SYGVKD. The CDR3 consists of 11 residues. The CDR3 reads CAISLQETQYF. In nucleotides, the CDR3 is TGTGCCATCAGCCTACAAGAGACCCAGTACTTC.

This clonotype was detected ten times or more. This chain connects TRBV20-1 to TRBJ1-2; 7 nucleotides line up with TRBD1. The CDR3 contains 13 residues. The V gene's germline CDR1 is DFQATT and CDR2 SNEGSKA (reference sequence). The CDR3: CSATDRENYGYTF. The CDR3 bases are TGCAGCGCAACTGACAGGGAAAACTATGGCTACACCTTC.

This clonotype appeared many times. This chain uses TRBV3-1 with TRBJ2-7; D unclear. Germline CDR1 and CDR2: LGHDT and YNNKEL (reference sequence). The V gene lost 3 bases and the J gene lost 2 bases, with 8 bases spanning the gap. CDR3 length: 13 residues. The CDR3 is CASSQAGTYEQYF. CDR3 nucleotide sequence: TGTGCCAGCAGCCAGGCAGGAACCTACGAGCAGTACTTC.

This chain links TRBV7-2 with TRBJ2-2, with 7 nucleotides matching TRBD2. Unmatched junction bases numbered 3, after V lost 2 bases and J lost 3 bases. The CDR3 runs to 15 residues. Germline CDR1 reads SGHTA; CDR2 reads FQGNSA. The CDR3 nucleotides read TGTGCCAGCAGCTTAATGGGAGGGGACACCGGGGAGCTGTTTTTT. This sequence encodes CASSLMGGDTGELFF.

This clonotype has a handful of counts. The J gene is TRBJ2-1, the V gene TRBV20-1; 7 bases map to TRBD2. CDR3 size: 17 residues. The V segment lost 1 base and the J segment 3 bases; nucleotides outside the gene matches: 12. The germline gives CDR1 DFQATT, CDR2 SNEGSKA (reference sequence). CDR3 loop: CSARGLAEFPIYNEQFF. Here the CDR3 DNA reads TGCAGTGCTAGAGGGCTAGCGGAGTTCCCTATCTACAATGAGCAGTTCTTC.

In DNA form, the CDR3 reads TGTGCCAGCAGTCCACACCACGCTGGGGCCAACGTCCTGACTTTC. Translated, it gives CASSPHHAGANVLTF. The gene calls are TRBV7-6 and TRBJ2-6; no clear D gene. The CDR3 is made up of 15 amino acids. CDR1 and CDR2 from the germline V gene are SGHVS and FNYEAQ. The ends were cut back, 6 bases at V and 2 bases at J, with 11 bases in the middle. Complete variable domain (other parts from reference TRBV7-6 and TRBJ2-6): GAGVSQSPRYKVTKRGQDVALRCDPISGHVSLYWYRQALGQGPEFLTYFNYEAQQDKSGLPNDRFSAERPEGSISTLTIQRTEQRDSAMYRCASSPHHAGANVLTFGAGSRLTVL.

This clonotype was seen a handful of times. This chain joins TRBV5-4 and TRBJ2-7; D ambiguous. The CDR3 length is 13 residues. Germline loops: CDR1 SGHNT, CDR2 YYREEE (reference sequence). V lost 5 bases and J lost 2, with 11 bases in between. Here the CDR3 reads CASRGFGTYEQYF. Here the CDR3 DNA reads TGTGCCAGCAGGGGGTTCGGTACCTACGAGCAGTACTTC.

The J gene is TRBJ2-7, the V gene TRBV7-2, with D tentatively TRBD2 (6 bases). Germline V CDR1 and CDR2: SGHTA, FQGNSA. The CDR3 is 14 residues long. Between the trimmed V and J ends, which lost 5 bases and 1 base, there was a span of 12 bases. The CDR3 region is CASSGLGGSYEQYF. The CDR3 region has the DNA TGTGCCAGCAGCGGACTTGGAGGGTCCTACGAGCAGTACTTC.

The gene calls are TRBV29-1 and TRBJ1-2; D gene uncertain. The CDR3 has 11 amino acids. Trimming cost V 6 bases and J 8 bases, with 13 bases left between them. The V gene's germline CDR1 is SQVTM and CDR2 ANQGSEA. CDR3 sequence reads: CSVLDGSGYTF. The CDR3 DNA is TGCAGCGTCCTGGACGGATCCGGCTACACCTTC.

This clonotype has a count of ten or more. V gene TRBV12-3 or TRBV12-4 combines with J gene TRBJ2-1, with 7 bases identical to TRBD2. The CDR3 spans 11 residues. V was pared by 4 bases and J by 15 bases, with 6 bases of the junction left unmatched. The CDR3 DNA is TGTGCCAGCAGTTCGCGGGGGACGCGGTTCTTC. Translating it yields CASSSRGTRFF.

This clonotype turned up a few times. A much more abundant neighbour one base away suggests this may be a read error. V is TRBV6-5 and J is TRBJ2-3; 9 bases map to TRBD2. The J segment lost 6 bases and the V segment lost 2 bases, leaving 9 bases of the junction unmatched. The CDR3 runs 16 residues. Germline V CDR1 and CDR2: MNHEY, SVGAGI. The chain's CDR3 is CASSYTGTSRSDTQYF. CDR3 sequence (DNA): TGTGCCAGCAGTTACACCGGGACTAGCAGGAGCGATACGCAGTATTTT.

This clonotype appeared a few times. V usage is TRBV15 and J usage is TRBJ2-2, with D possibly TRBD2 on 6 matching bases. The CDR3 spans 16 residues. V lost 3 bases, J lost 2 bases, and 13 bases lay in between. Per the germline V gene, CDR1 is LNHNV and CDR2 is YYDKDF (reference sequence). CDR3 bases: TGTGCCACCAGCAGGCGCGGGGCGTCAAACACCGGGGAGCTGTTTTTT. Amino acids: CATSRRGASNTGELFF.

This clonotype appeared a few times. This chain connects TRBV12-3 or TRBV12-4 to TRBJ1-1, with a tentative D call TRBD1 (5 bases). The V end lost 7 bases, the J end lost 4 bases, and 19 bases lay between the germline ends. This CDR3 spans 15 amino acids. CDR3 sequence (DNA): TGTGCCAGCACCCTAATGGGGGGAACGAGCACTGAAGCTTTCTTT. This sequence encodes CASTLMGGTSTEAFF.

The chain recombines TRBV6-1 with TRBJ1-1; 7 bases map to TRBD1. CDR3 length: 15 residues. CDR1 is MNHNS, CDR2 SASEGT, per germline. J was trimmed by 10 bases and V by 5 bases; bases with no gene match: 16. The chain's CDR3 is CASSISGTAELGAFF. As DNA, the CDR3 is TGTGCCAGCAGTATTTCCGGGACAGCGGAATTAGGAGCTTTCTTT.

This clonotype showed up just a few times. CDR3 coding DNA: TGTGCCAGCAGCTTTGATGCAGGGCATTATGGCTACACCTTC. It encodes CASSFDAGHYGYTF. V is TRBV11-2 and J is TRBJ1-2; a possible D gene is TRBD1 (5 bases). This CDR3 has 14 residues. The V and J ends lost 3 bases and 5 bases respectively, with 13 bases between them. Germline loops: CDR1 SGHAT, CDR2 FQNNGV.

As concerns this clonotype: A read error may account for a junction end that differs from germline. The V gene is TRBV4-1, the J gene TRBJ2-4; TRBD1 might be the D (5 bases). Germline loops: CDR1 MGHRA, CDR2 YSYEKL. This CDR3 spans 17 amino acids. The CDR3 protein is CASRGLNRFLAENIQYF. CDR3 DNA sequence: TGCGCCAGCAGGGGGCTTAATCGGTTCTTAGCCGAAAACATTCAGTACTTC.

This clonotype was seen only a few times. V gene TRBV25-1 combines with J gene TRBJ2-5, with D perhaps TRBD1 (6 bases). V lost 5 bases to trimming and J lost 0 bases, with 10 bases between them. The CDR3 length is 14 residues. Germline V gene lookup returns CDR1 MGHDK and CDR2 SYGVNS. CDR3 region: CASSPRTDQETQYF. The CDR3 DNA follows: TGTGCCAGCAGTCCCCGGACAGACCAAGAGACCCAGTACTTC.

Only a few counts were recorded for this clonotype. In nucleotides, the CDR3 is TGCGCCAGCAGCCAAGAATCGAGCGGGGCTAACACCGGGGAGCTGTTTTTT. Its translation: CASSQESSGANTGELFF. This rearrangement joins TRBV4-1 to TRBJ2-2; 7 positions agree with TRBD2. Germline CDR1 MGHRA, CDR2 YSYEKL. The CDR3 is 17 amino acids. Trimming cost V 0 bases and J 2 bases; bases outside gene matches: 6.

Written as DNA, the CDR3 is TGCAGTGCTAGTACAGGCCCCCACACCGGGGAGCTGTTTTTT. The encoded protein is CSASTGPHTGELFF. The V call is TRBV20-1, the J call TRBJ2-2; D might be TRBD1 (5 bases). Trimming cost V 3 bases and J 3 bases, with 11 bases left between them. Germline V gene sequence: CDR1 DFQATT, CDR2 SNEGSKA (reference sequence). The CDR3 covers 14 residues.

This clonotype was detected a few times. This chain links TRBV10-3 with TRBJ1-3; 7 bases line up with TRBD1. Per germline, CDR1 ENHRY and CDR2 SYGVKD. V shed 3 bases and J 4 bases; nucleotides not matched to a gene: 3. CDR3 length: 14 amino acids. CDR3 in DNA: TGTGCCATCAGTGATAGGGGGCTCGGAAACACCATATATTTT. This gives the protein CAISDRGLGNTIYF.

The V call is TRBV5-1, the J call TRBJ2-2; TRBD2 aligns across 7 bases. The CDR3 totals 17 residues. Germline V gene data show CDR1 as SGHRS and CDR2 as YFSETQ. V was clipped by 4 bases and J by 7 bases; unmatched bases: 16. CDR3 coding DNA: TGCGCCAGCAGCCTTACTAGCGACACCACCTTCTACGGGGAGCTGTTTTTT. Encoded protein: CASSLTSDTTFYGELFF.

This clonotype appeared many times. CDR3 protein: CASSSAEWTGEQFF. For the CDR3, the DNA is TGTGCCAGCAGCTCAGCCGAGTGGACGGGTGAGCAGTTCTTC. This sequence joins TRBV7-3 and TRBJ2-1; no clear D. This CDR3 is built from 14 residues. V was trimmed by 4 bases and J by 9 bases, leaving 16 bases between them. CDR1 SGHTA and CDR2 FQGTGA come from the germline V gene.

The CDR3 sequence is CSARAPGRPNQPQHF. The CDR3 coding sequence is TGCAGTGCTAGAGCTCCGGGACGCCCGAATCAGCCCCAGCATTTT. The rearrangement uses TRBV20-1 and TRBJ1-5, with D possibly being TRBD1 (5 bases). This CDR3 comprises 15 residues. From germline, CDR1 is DFQATT and CDR2 SNEGSKA (reference sequence). V lost 1 base to trimming and J lost 4 bases, with 14 bases between them.